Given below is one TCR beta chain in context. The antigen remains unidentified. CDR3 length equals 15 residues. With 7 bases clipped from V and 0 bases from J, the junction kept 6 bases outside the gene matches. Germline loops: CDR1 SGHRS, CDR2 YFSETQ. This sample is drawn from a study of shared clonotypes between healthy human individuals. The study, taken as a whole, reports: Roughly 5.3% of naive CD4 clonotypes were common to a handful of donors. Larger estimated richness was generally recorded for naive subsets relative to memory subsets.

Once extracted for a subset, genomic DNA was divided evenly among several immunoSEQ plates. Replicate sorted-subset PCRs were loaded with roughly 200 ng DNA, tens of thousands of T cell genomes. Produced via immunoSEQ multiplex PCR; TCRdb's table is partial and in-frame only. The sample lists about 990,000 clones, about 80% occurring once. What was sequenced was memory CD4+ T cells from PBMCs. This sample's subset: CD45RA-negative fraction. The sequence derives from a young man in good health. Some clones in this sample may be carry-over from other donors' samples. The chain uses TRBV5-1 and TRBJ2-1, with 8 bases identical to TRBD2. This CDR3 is CASALAGSSYNEQFF. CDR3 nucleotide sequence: TGCGCCAGCGCCTTAGCGGGAAGCTCCTACAATGAGCAGTTCTTC.